This T cell receptor (beta chain) was sequenced for a study of long-term antiretroviral therapy in people with HIV. Germline CDR1 is DFQATT and CDR2 is SNEGSKA (reference sequence). The CDR3 totals 10 residues. Survey level was the resolution at which the v3.0 immunoSEQ assay ran. This table comes from immunoSEQ multiplex PCR, and its TCRdb copy is limited to in-frame clones, with some not included. The sample gives 30,000 or so clones, roughly 90% of which show up once; 3.5% to 5% is in the top ten. The sequence came from a woman younger than 35 with HIV. The J gene is TRBJ1-1, the V gene TRBV20-1, with D maybe TRBD1 (5 bases). This sample comprised unsorted PBMCs, obtained 0.5 years after starting antiretroviral therapy. This chain's CDR3 is CRGTETGAFF. CDR3 coding DNA: TGCCGGGGCACCGAGACGGGAGCTTTCTTT.